Each of the 7 T cell receptor beta chains below was sequenced from the same sample in a study of response to subunit inactivated influenza vaccine. Each CDR3 protein is one row after TCRdb ran MiXCR on the RT-PCR reads. Found here are 700,000 to 900,000 distinct CDR3 sequences, 21% of them singletons; the top ten hold 10% to 13%. The material was PBMCs from blood, obtained about 5 days after vaccination. These TCRs come from a man aged 45 to 65 who received an inactivated influenza vaccine.

Only a few counts were recorded for this clonotype. This chain links TRBV7-8 with TRBJ2-1; 13 nucleotides agree with TRBD2. V lost 5 bases and J lost 5; bases outside the gene matches: 6. Germline CDR1 is SGHVS and CDR2 is FQNEAQ. The CDR3 consists of 16 residues. CDR3 nucleotides: TGTGCCAGCAGCGTAAGGACTAGCGGGGGCCACAATGAGCAGTTCTTC. Translating gives CASSVRTSGGHNEQFF. Together with reference TRBV7-8 and TRBJ2-1, the CDR3 gives the full variable domain: GAGVSQSPRYKVAKRGQDVALRCDPISGHVSLFWYQQALGQGPEFLTYFQNEAQLDKSGLPSDRFFAERPEGSVSTLKIQRTQQEDSAVYLCASSVRTSGGHNEQFFGPGTRLTVL.

V is TRBV12-3 or TRBV12-4 and J is TRBJ1-5; D is uncertain. The germline V and J ends were trimmed by 5 bases and 4 bases, with 9 bases remaining between them. This CDR3 contains 13 residues. The CDR3, as DNA: TGTGCCAGCAGTCAGACTGAGAATCAGCCCCAGCATTTT. It codes for CASSQTENQPQHF.

This clonotype was detected ten times or more. The gene calls are TRBV7-9 and TRBJ2-3; D unresolved. The germline V and J ends were trimmed by 2 bases and 0 bases, with 3 bases remaining between them. This CDR3 has 13 amino acids. Per germline, CDR1 SEHNR and CDR2 FQNEAQ (reference sequence). CDR3: CASSLLSTDTQYF. The CDR3 nucleotides read TGTGCCAGCAGCTTATTGAGCACAGATACGCAGTATTTT.

The CDR3 is CASSTRGDGEQYF. CDR3 nucleotide sequence: TGTGCCAGTAGTACACGAGGGGACGGCGAGCAGTACTTC. The gene calls are TRBV19 and TRBJ2-7, with D tentatively TRBD1 or TRBD2 (5 bases each). V shed 4 bases and J shed 6 bases, with 13 bases lying between them. This CDR3 has 13 residues. CDR1 is LNHDA, CDR2 SQIVND, per germline (reference sequence).

This clonotype was detected only a few times. The chain uses TRBV6-2 or TRBV6-3 and TRBJ1-1; D uncertain. The V gene's germline CDR1 is MNHEY and CDR2 SVGEGT. This CDR3 contains 16 residues. V dropped 8 bases and J dropped 6 bases, with 25 bases sitting between them. CDR3 nucleotide sequence: TGTGCCAGCGAGTCCGGGGTCTGGTCTCGTGAATCTGAAGCTTTCTTT. Its translation: CASESGVWSRESEAFF.

The V gene is TRBV7-6, the J gene TRBJ2-1, with a tentative D call TRBD2 (5 bases). The length of the CDR3 is 14 residues. Germline V gives CDR1 SGHVS, CDR2 FNYEAQ. Trimming left V 0 bases short and J 6 bases short, with 9 bases between. For the CDR3, the DNA is TGTGCCAGCAGCTTAGCTACTAGTACCAATGAGCAGTTCTTC. This sequence encodes CASSLATSTNEQFF.

The V and J genes are TRBV10-3 and TRBJ2-1; a weak D match, TRBD2 (5 bases). Trimming shortened V by 2 bases and J by 15 bases, and 17 bases separated the two germline ends. This CDR3 region has 13 residues. Germline V gene lookup returns CDR1 ENHRY and CDR2 SYGVKD. The CDR3 DNA sequence: TGTGCCATCAGTGAGGGAGGTAGCGTTCGTCGGTTCTTC. Its translation: CAISEGGSVRRFF.